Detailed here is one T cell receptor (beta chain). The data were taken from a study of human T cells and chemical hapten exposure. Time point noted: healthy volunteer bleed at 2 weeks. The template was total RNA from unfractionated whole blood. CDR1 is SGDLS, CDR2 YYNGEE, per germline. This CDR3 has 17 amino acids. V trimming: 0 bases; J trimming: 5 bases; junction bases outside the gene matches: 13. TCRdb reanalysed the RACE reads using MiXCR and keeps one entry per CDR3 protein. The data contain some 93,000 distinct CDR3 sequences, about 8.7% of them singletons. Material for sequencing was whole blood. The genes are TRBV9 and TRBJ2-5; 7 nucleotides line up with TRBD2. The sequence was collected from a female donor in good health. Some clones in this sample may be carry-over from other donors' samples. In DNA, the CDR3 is TGTGCCAGCAGCGTAGGGGCATTAACGGGAGGTGGGGAGACCCAGTACTTC. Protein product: CASSVGALTGGGETQYF.